The next 22 T cell receptor beta chains were all read from a single sample in a study of vaccination and CD4 T cells after COVID-19. Sequencing of cultured CD4+ T cell DNA used the Oncomine TCR Beta short-read assay. TCRdb reprocessed the PCR reads with MiXCR, giving one entry per CDR3 protein. The sample contains several thousand distinct CDR3 sequences, around 30% of which appear only once. These receptors are not linked to any known antigen. Treatment here: approximately 9-day PBMC culture with coronavirus spike peptide pools or control peptides (ViraFEST assay). The specimen was CD4+ T cells from blood, cultured in vitro, collected after SARS-CoV-2 vaccination. These receptors originate from a human donor who had recovered from COVID-19.

This sequence joins TRBV20-1 and TRBJ2-3; D remains ambiguous. The CDR3 totals 15 residues. The germline gives CDR1 DFQATT, CDR2 SNEGSKA (reference sequence). V was trimmed by 1 base and J by 1 base, leaving 12 bases between them. The CDR3 loop is CSARVVGRGTDTQYF. The CDR3 region has the DNA TGCAGTGCTAGAGTAGTGGGCCGAGGCACAGATACGCAGTATTTT.

The genes are TRBV7-8 and TRBJ2-1; D is undetermined. V was clipped by 4 bases and J by 4 bases, with 14 bases between them. The germline CDR1 and CDR2 sequences are SGHVS and FQNEAQ. This CDR3 is built from 15 residues. The CDR3 loop reads CASSSRSSTYNEQFF. The CDR3 DNA reads as TGTGCCAGCAGCTCCCGGTCCTCCACATACAATGAGCAGTTCTTC.

This clonotype was found a few times. This chain uses TRBV20-1 with TRBJ2-7; tentatively, D is TRBD2 (5 bases). This CDR3 has 12 residues. The germline V gene has CDR1 DFQATT and CDR2 SNEGSKA (reference sequence). Trimming left V 6 bases short and J 5 bases short, with 14 bases between. CDR3 sequence (DNA): TGCAGTGCCCGGCCGGGGTATCACGAGCAGTACTTC. Amino acids: CSARPGYHEQYF.

The V call is TRBV7-2, the J call TRBJ2-5; D gene ambiguous. Trimming cost V 5 bases and J 3 bases, with 13 bases left between them. The CDR3 contains 14 residues. The V gene's germline CDR1 is SGHTA and CDR2 FQGNSA. CDR3 nucleotide sequence: TGTGCCAGCAGCCCTCGGATCTCAAAAGAGACCCAGTACTTC. It yields the protein CASSPRISKETQYF.

The chain links TRBV6-2 or TRBV6-3 to TRBJ2-7; the D is unclear. Germline values: CDR1 MNHEY, CDR2 SVGEGT. The length of the CDR3 is 12 residues. V shed 6 bases and J shed 2 bases, with 8 bases lying between them. Written as DNA, the CDR3 is TGTGCCAGCAGCCGAGTGGCCTACGAGCAGTACTTC. Translated, it gives CASSRVAYEQYF.

A word on this clonotype: A much larger clone is a single base away; this may be a read error. V usage is TRBV28 and J usage is TRBJ2-3, with 7 positions matching TRBD1. This CDR3 is built from 14 residues. Germline CDR1 and CDR2: MDHEN and SYDVKM. The CDR3 DNA reads as TGTGCCAGCGACAGGGCAGGGGGTATGGATACGCAGTGTTTT. Amino acids: CASDRAGGMDTQCF.

In its sample, this clonotype was seen a few times. The chain uses TRBV7-9 and TRBJ1-1, with no clear D. Trimming left V 2 bases short and J 1 base short, with 8 bases between. The germline V gene encodes CDR1 SEHNR and CDR2 FQNEAQ (reference sequence). The CDR3 contains 14 residues. CDR3 coding DNA: TGTGCCAGCAGCTTAATGCGTGGGAACACTGAAGCTTTCTTT. This encodes CASSLMRGNTEAFF.

This clonotype has only a few counts. This chain joins TRBV20-1 and TRBJ2-3; D may match TRBD1 or TRBD2 (6 bases each). The CDR3 is 15 amino acids. Germline V CDR1 and CDR2: DFQATT, SNEGSKA (reference sequence). V lost 1 base and J 2 bases, leaving 13 bases between the germline ends. CDR3 residues: CSARVNGGSTDTQYF. In DNA form, the CDR3 reads TGCAGTGCTAGAGTGAACGGGGGCTCCACAGATACGCAGTATTTT.

In its sample, this clonotype was seen a few times. The chain links TRBV6-1 to TRBJ2-7; TRBD1 aligns across 7 bases. The CDR3 spans 13 residues. CDR1 and CDR2 from the germline V gene are MNHNS and SASEGT. V shed 6 bases, J shed 8 bases, and the junction held 10 bases outside the gene matches. The CDR3 sequence is CASSSGTASQQYF. The CDR3 DNA reads TGTGCCAGCAGCTCCGGGACAGCGTCTCAGCAGTACTTC.

In this sample, this clonotype is medium-sized. This sequence joins TRBV20-1 and TRBJ2-5, with D uncertain. The CDR3 spans 14 residues. Deletions cut 1 base from V and 2 bases from J, with 11 bases between. Per the germline V gene, CDR1 is DFQATT and CDR2 is SNEGSKA (reference sequence). DNA for the CDR3: TGCAGTGCTAGAGGTTACTATGTGCAAGAGACCCAGTACTTC. Protein: CSARGYYVQETQYF.

This clonotype was observed a single time. The rearrangement uses TRBV19 and TRBJ2-5; 7 positions agree with TRBD2. The V gene end was trimmed by 4 bases and the J gene end by 9 bases; junction bases not matched to a gene: 5. This CDR3 contains 12 residues. CDR1 is LNHDA, CDR2 SQIVND, per germline (reference sequence). DNA for the CDR3: TGTGCCAGTAGTACGGGCCGGGGGGCCCAGTACTTC. It is translated as CASSTGRGAQYF. Full variable domain (remainder filled in from reference TRBV19 and TRBJ2-5): DGGITQSPKYLFRKEGQNVTLSCEQNLNHDAMYWYRQDPGQGLRLIYYSQIVNDFQKGDIAEGYSVSREKKESFPLTVTSAQKNPTAFYLCASSTGRGAQYFGPGTRLLVL.

The chain recombines TRBV7-3 with TRBJ2-2; D possibly corresponds to TRBD1 (6 bases). The CDR3 has 15 amino acids. Germline V CDR1 and CDR2: SGHTA, FQGTGA. V was pared by 5 bases and J by 5 bases, with 15 bases between. CDR3 sequence (DNA): TGTGCCAGCAGCCCCCAGGGCAGGGGTACCGGGGAGCTGTTTTTT. This codes for CASSPQGRGTGELFF.

The chain employs TRBV7-9 and TRBJ2-5; 7 nucleotides line up with TRBD2. In germline, CDR1 is SEHNR, CDR2 FQNEAQ (reference sequence). This CDR3 contains 14 residues. The J segment lost 4 bases and the V segment lost 5 bases, leaving 7 bases of the junction unmatched. CDR3 coding DNA: TGTGCCAGCAGCCCAGTACGGGGGGTAGAGACCCAGTACTTC. Residues: CASSPVRGVETQYF.

This clonotype was observed a few times. J is TRBJ2-1 and V is TRBV20-1; 11 bases align to TRBD2. Germline CDR1 DFQATT, CDR2 SNEGSKA (reference sequence). This CDR3 is built from 17 residues. The V gene end was trimmed by 0 bases and the J gene end by 6 bases; junction bases not matched to a gene: 10. The CDR3 sequence: CSARDVLAGGRFNEQFF. The CDR3 DNA is TGCAGTGCTAGAGATGTTCTAGCGGGGGGCCGCTTCAATGAGCAGTTCTTC.

V gene TRBV7-2 combines with J gene TRBJ2-3, with 8 bases identical to TRBD2. The CDR3 is made up of 17 amino acids. The trim removed 3 bases at V and 1 base at J, leaving 9 bases unmatched. Germline CDR1 is SGHTA and CDR2 is FQGNSA. The CDR3 loop is CASSFVGRALGTDTQYF. As DNA, the CDR3 is TGTGCCAGCAGCTTTGTCGGGAGGGCCTTGGGCACAGATACGCAGTATTTT.

This clonotype was seen only a few times. The rearrangement joins TRBV28 to TRBJ1-1; D call uncertain. The length of the CDR3 is 12 residues. Germline CDR1 reads MDHEN; CDR2 reads SYDVKM. The germline V and J ends were trimmed by 10 bases and 2 bases, with 11 bases remaining between them. The CDR3 spells CATWTANTEAFF. In DNA form, the CDR3 reads TGTGCCACCTGGACGGCAAACACTGAAGCTTTCTTT.

As to this clonotype: Likely a read error: the CDR3 ends without its conserved phenylalanine or tryptophan. This chain joins TRBV7-9 and TRBJ1-2; a possible D gene is TRBD1 (5 bases). The germline V and J ends were trimmed by 5 bases and 5 bases, with 15 bases remaining between them. This CDR3 is built from 14 residues. CDR1 is SEHNR, CDR2 FQNEAQ, per germline (reference sequence). CDR3 in amino acids: CASSPGEGRYGYTV. Here the CDR3 DNA reads TGTGCCAGCAGCCCGGGAGAGGGGAGGTATGGCTACACCGTC.

On this clonotype itself: The junction differs from germline at one of its ends, possibly a read error. This chain links TRBV7-8 with TRBJ2-1; weak D call: TRBD2 (6 bases). The CDR3 has 16 amino acids. Per the germline V gene, CDR1 is SGHVS and CDR2 is FQNEAQ. The CDR3, as DNA: TGTGCCAGCAGCTTAAGGGCACTAGCCCAATACAATGAGCAGTCCTTC. It encodes CASSLRALAQYNEQSF.

The chain carries TRBV7-2 and TRBJ2-3; D unclear. Germline values: CDR1 SGHTA, CDR2 FQGNSA. The CDR3 is made up of 16 amino acids. V dropped 2 bases and J dropped 0 bases, with 12 bases sitting between them. The CDR3 sequence is CASSLKSSDSTDTQYF. The DNA for the CDR3 is TGTGCCAGCAGCTTAAAGTCATCCGATAGCACAGATACGCAGTATTTT.

Only a few counts were recorded for this clonotype. The V gene is TRBV7-2, the J gene TRBJ1-2; TRBD1 aligns across 10 bases. From germline, CDR1 is SGHTA and CDR2 FQGNSA. The length of the CDR3 is 14 residues. The trim removed 3 bases at V and 5 bases at J, leaving 3 bases unmatched. The CDR3 sequence is CASSFKGQGYGYTF. In nucleotides, the CDR3 is TGTGCCAGCAGCTTTAAGGGACAGGGGTATGGCTACACCTTC.

The V gene is TRBV20-1, the J gene TRBJ1-5, with a tentative D call TRBD1 (5 bases). V gave up 0 bases and J gave up 0 bases, with 9 bases separating them. This CDR3 region has 15 residues. CDR1 and CDR2 (germline): DFQATT, SNEGSKA (reference sequence). The CDR3 protein is CSARDRQNSNQPQHF. CDR3 in DNA: TGCAGTGCTAGAGACCGACAGAATAGCAATCAGCCCCAGCATTTT.

V gene TRBV6-5 combines with J gene TRBJ2-3; TRBD2 matches 7 bases. Germline-derived CDR1 and CDR2 are MNHEY and SVGAGI. V was clipped by 2 bases and J by 2 bases; unmatched bases: 4. CDR3 size: 15 residues. The CDR3 DNA reads as TGTGCCAGCAGTTACGGCGGGGGACTCACAGATACGCAGTATTTT. Protein sequence: CASSYGGGLTDTQYF.